A selection of T cell receptor beta chains follows, all from one sample in a study of T cell responses to AZD1222 COVID-19 vaccine. Repertoires were generated with immunoSEQ multiplex PCR, while TCRdb's copy carries only in-frame clones and drops some. The sample records 80,000 to 100,000 clones, approximately 86% being singletons. This sample comprised peripheral blood, obtained on day 0 of AZD1222 vaccination. The source of these receptors is an adult in good health. CDR3s include the opening cysteine and the closing phenylalanine or tryptophan. A D gene is named only where the DNA matches it firmly. Expanded clones get a size class; other rows say once, few or many, or leave the size out.

J gene,D gene,V gene,clone size,CDR3 protein,CDR3 DNA
TRBJ2-1,NA,TRBV10-2,NA,CASSEFSQGYNEQFF,TGCGCCAGCAGTGAGTTCTCCCAGGGATACAATGAGCAGTTCTTC
TRBJ2-7,TRBD1,TRBV30,NA,CASSPLTGTGTYEQYF,TGTGCCTCCTCCCCTCTGACAGGGACGGGCACCTACGAGCAGTACTTC
TRBJ2-6,NA,TRBV28,NA,CASSLRSGANVLTF,TGTGCCAGCAGTTTAAGGTCTGGGGCCAACGTCCTGACTTTC
TRBJ2-3,NA,TRBV24-1,NA,CATWPSNTDTQYF,TGTGCCACCTGGCCCTCGAACACAGATACGCAGTATTTT
TRBJ1-6,NA,TRBV2,NA,CASVQIESQPLHF,TGTGCCAGCGTCCAGATAGAGAGTCAACCCCTCCACTTT
TRBJ1-2,NA,TRBV7-2,NA,CASSLSNYGYTF,TGTGCCAGCAGCTTATCTAACTATGGCTACACCTTC
TRBJ1-1,NA,TRBV7-8,NA,CASSSRRVSNTEAFF,TGTGCCAGCAGCTCACGGAGGGTGTCGAACACTGAAGCTTTCTTT
TRBJ1-2,NA,TRBV18,NA,CASSPNQAPNYGYTF,TGTGCCAGCTCACCTAACCAGGCCCCTAACTATGGCTACACCTTC
TRBJ1-2,NA,TRBV19,once,CASMGPGQLNRAGYTF,TGTGCCAGTATGGGACCAGGACAGCTAAACCGGGCTGGCTACACCTTC
TRBJ2-7,TRBD1,TRBV7-8,NA,CASSLGTGTGGLYEQYF,TGTGCCAGCAGCTTAGGAACCGGGACAGGGGGTCTATACGAGCAGTACTTC
TRBJ1-3,NA,TRBV6-5,NA,CASSYSRVRSGNTIYF,TGTGCCAGCAGTTACTCGAGGGTGAGGTCTGGAAACACCATATATTTT
TRBJ2-6,NA,TRBV6-6,NA,CASMRTDSGANVLTF,TGTGCCAGCATGCGTACCGACTCTGGGGCCAACGTCCTGACTTTC
TRBJ2-7,NA,TRBV18,NA,CASSAEGLPPYEQYF,TGTGCCAGCTCAGCCGAGGGACTCCCGCCCTACGAGCAGTACTTC
TRBJ2-3,NA,TRBV6-6,NA,CASTHQDTQYF,TGTGCCAGCACCCATCAGGATACGCAGTATTTT
TRBJ2-5,TRBD2,TRBV2,NA,CASRPRTSGGAAQYF,TGTGCCAGCAGACCCCGGACTAGCGGGGGGGCCGCCCAGTACTTC
TRBJ2-7,NA,TRBV12-3/TRBV12-4,NA,CASSQTDYEQYF,TGTGCCAGCAGTCAGACTGACTACGAGCAGTACTTC
TRBJ2-1,TRBD2,TRBV28,few,CASNPATSGRNEQFF,TGTGCCAGCAATCCAGCAACTAGCGGGAGGAATGAGCAGTTCTTC
TRBJ1-3,NA,TRBV6-1,NA,CASSEGPGRNTIYF,TGTGCCAGCAGTGAAGGGCCAGGTCGCAACACCATATATTTT
TRBJ1-2,NA,TRBV4-1,few,CASSPGQGGRRGYGYTF,TGCGCCAGCAGCCCCGGTCAGGGAGGGCGACGAGGCTATGGCTACACCTTC
TRBJ1-1,NA,TRBV29-1,NA,CSVLPKTGTEAFF,TGCAGCGTTCTTCCAAAGACGGGCACTGAAGCTTTCTTT
TRBJ1-1,NA,TRBV10-1,NA,CASSLKGNTEAFF,TGCGCCAGCAGTCTAAAGGGGAACACTGAAGCTTTCTTT
TRBJ2-2,TRBD2,TRBV19,NA,CASSMAGADTGELFF,TGTGCCAGTAGTATGGCGGGAGCCGACACCGGGGAGCTGTTTTTT
TRBJ2-2,NA,TRBV7-9,NA,CASSFNTGELFF,TGTGCCAGCAGCTTCAACACCGGGGAGCTGTTTTTT
TRBJ2-5,TRBD1,TRBV24-1,once,CATSDRASGQGLGETQYF,TGTGCCACCAGTGACCGCGCATCCGGACAGGGCTTGGGAGAGACCCAGTACTTC
TRBJ2-1,NA,TRBV10-3,NA,CAISSSLGINEQFF,TGTGCCATCAGCTCTAGCTTGGGGATTAATGAGCAGTTCTTC
TRBJ2-2,TRBD2,TRBV7-6,NA,CASSANPASGSTGELFF,TGTGCCAGCAGCGCAAACCCGGCTAGCGGTTCCACCGGGGAGCTGTTTTTT
TRBJ1-4,NA,TRBV5-1,NA,CASSFGRDNEKLFF,TGCGCCAGCAGCTTCGGCCGGGATAATGAAAAACTGTTTTTT
TRBJ2-2,NA,TRBV3-1/TRBV3-2,NA,CASKGLAAANTGELFF,TGTGCCAGTAAGGGCCTAGCTGCCGCGAACACCGGGGAGCTGTTTTTT
TRBJ2-7,NA,TRBV6-2/TRBV6-3,NA,CASSYVVVHEQYF,TGTGCCAGCAGTTACGTGGTGGTCCACGAGCAGTACTTC
TRBJ1-2,TRBD1,TRBV2,NA,CASRRGQGYGYTF,TGTGCCAGCAGGAGGGGACAGGGTTATGGCTACACCTTC
TRBJ2-1,TRBD2,TRBV5-5,NA,CASSVPGLAGGSYNEQFF,TGTGCCAGCAGCGTTCCGGGACTAGCGGGCGGCTCCTACAATGAGCAGTTCTTC
TRBJ2-5,NA,TRBV11-3,NA,CASSLERGWLETQYF,TGTGCCAGCAGCTTAGAGCGGGGATGGTTGGAGACCCAGTACTTC
TRBJ1-4,TRBD1,TRBV5-5,few,CASSLSPTGTEKLFF,TGTGCCAGCAGCTTATCCCCGACAGGGACTGAAAAACTGTTTTTT
TRBJ1-1,NA,TRBV29-1,NA,CSVERATNTEAFF,TGCAGCGTTGAAAGGGCAACCAACACTGAAGCTTTCTTT
TRBJ2-5,NA,TRBV12-5,NA,CASGLRKTQYF,TGTGCTAGTGGACTTAGAAAGACCCAGTACTTC
TRBJ2-7,TRBD2,TRBV5-5,NA,CASSLEGLAVDEQYF,TGTGCCAGCAGCTTGGAAGGACTAGCGGTCGACGAGCAGTACTTC
TRBJ2-3,TRBD2,TRBV2,once,CASSAPSGRSTDTQYF,TGTGCCAGCAGTGCCCCTAGCGGGAGAAGCACAGATACGCAGTATTTT
TRBJ2-7,TRBD2,TRBV15,NA,CATSRVQRGGPHEQYF,TGTGCCACCAGCAGAGTTCAGCGGGGGGGCCCCCACGAGCAGTACTTC
TRBJ2-1,TRBD2,TRBV18,NA,CASSLTGTRSSYNEQFF,TGTGCCAGCTCACTAACCGGGACTAGGAGCTCCTACAATGAGCAGTTCTTC
TRBJ2-1,NA,TRBV5-1,NA,CASSLAGLNEQFF,TGCGCCAGCAGCTTGGCCGGGCTGAATGAGCAGTTCTTC
TRBJ2-7,NA,TRBV4-1,NA,CASSTSVGDEQYF,TGCGCCAGCAGCACCTCGGTGGGGGACGAGCAGTACTTC